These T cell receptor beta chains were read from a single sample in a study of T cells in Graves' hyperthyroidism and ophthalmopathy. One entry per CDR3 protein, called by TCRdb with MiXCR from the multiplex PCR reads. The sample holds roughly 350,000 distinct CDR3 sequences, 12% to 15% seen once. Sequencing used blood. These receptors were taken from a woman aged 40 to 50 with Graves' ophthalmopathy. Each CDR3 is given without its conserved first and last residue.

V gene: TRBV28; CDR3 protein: ASIAGDPVDTQY
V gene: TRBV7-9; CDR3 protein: ASSPSPGDTQY
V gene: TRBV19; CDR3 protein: VSSMGGGSTDTQY
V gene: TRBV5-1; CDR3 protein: ASSLDTNSYNEQF
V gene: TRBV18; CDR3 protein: ASSPQPGQGYRNTEAF
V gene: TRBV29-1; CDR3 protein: SVTGLSGNTIY
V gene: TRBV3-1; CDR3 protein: ASSLGPSGTNEKLF
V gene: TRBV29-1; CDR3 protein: SVELLNAWNTEAF
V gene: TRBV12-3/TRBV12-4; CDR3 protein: ASEAGTGGTGELF
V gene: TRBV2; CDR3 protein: ASTKTSGSTDTQY
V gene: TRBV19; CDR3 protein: ASTQSEGFAETQY
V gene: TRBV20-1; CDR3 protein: SGGGSKNIQY
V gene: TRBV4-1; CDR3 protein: ASSQVPGRPDTQY
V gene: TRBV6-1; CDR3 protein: ASNPSGGGSYEQY
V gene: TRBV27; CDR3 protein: ASSGDKVLAGLIQTQY
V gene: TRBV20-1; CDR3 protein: SGAGSGKNIQY
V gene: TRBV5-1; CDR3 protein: ASSLRAGDYTGELF
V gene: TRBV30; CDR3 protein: AWSVTSGDEQY
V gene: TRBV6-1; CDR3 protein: ASSYATSRGYEQY
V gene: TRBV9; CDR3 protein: ASSPYANQPSLPPY
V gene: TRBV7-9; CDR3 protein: ASSLGQLYQETQY
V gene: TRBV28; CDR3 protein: ASSFGPQGRTYEQY
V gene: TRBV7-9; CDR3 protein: ASSPTLIRRNTEAF
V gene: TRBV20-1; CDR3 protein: SAGRYEQY
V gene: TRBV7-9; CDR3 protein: ASSLGQIYGYT
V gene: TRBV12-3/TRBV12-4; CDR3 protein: ASSSRAGVNNEQF
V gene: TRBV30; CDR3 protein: AWTSPSGSKQY
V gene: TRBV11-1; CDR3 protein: ASSLAAWDPELF